A selection of T cell receptor beta chains follows, all from one sample in a study of blood T cell repertoires in COVID-19. Clones were sequenced by immunoSEQ multiplex PCR, and TCRdb holds only the in-frame ones, with some missing. The sample includes over 35,000 clones, about nine tenths of them seen just once. Specimen: peripheral blood. The receptor set was obtained from a woman in her 30s in a cohort sampled during active COVID-19. The CDR3 runs from the conserved cysteine through the conserved F or W. A D gene is named only where the DNA matches it firmly. Clone sizes are given selectively: once, few, many, or a class where the clone is expanded.

j_call v_call d_call clone_size cdr3_nt cdr3_aa
TRBJ2-7 TRBV11-2 - - TGTGCCAGCAGCTTAGAGACTTACTACGAGCAGTACTTC CASSLETYYEQYF
TRBJ2-1 TRBV9 - - TGTGCCAGCAGCGTATCTGGGACATCGGGCAATGAGCAGTTCTTC CASSVSGTSGNEQFF
TRBJ2-7 TRBV28 - - TGTGCCAGCAGTTTAAGAATTTTTCAGGCAGGGCACGAGCAGTACTTC CASSLRIFQAGHEQYF
TRBJ2-7 TRBV12-3/TRBV12-4 - - TGTGCCAGCAGTTTAGCGTTGGCAGGCGAGCAGTACTTC CASSLALAGEQYF
TRBJ2-7 TRBV5-1 TRBD1 - TGCGCCAGCAGCCCGATCGGGACAGGATCTGACGAGCAGTACTTC CASSPIGTGSDEQYF
TRBJ2-3 TRBV10-1 TRBD2 - TGCGCCAGCAGTGAAAAAGGACCGGGACTACCTAGCACAGATACGCAGTATTTT CASSEKGPGLPSTDTQYF
TRBJ1-5 TRBV6-5 - - TGTGCCACTGACGGACAGTCCCGCAATCAGCCCCAGCATTTT CATDGQSRNQPQHF
TRBJ1-1 TRBV30 - once TGTGCCTGGAGTGTTGTAGCTAACACTGAAGCTTTCTTT CAWSVVANTEAFF
TRBJ2-1 TRBV6-4 TRBD2 - TGTGCCAGCAGTGGCCTAGCGGGAGTAGGGGATGAGCAGTTCTTC CASSGLAGVGDEQFF
TRBJ2-5 TRBV5-5 TRBD1 - TGTGCCAGCAGCCCACTCGGACAGGGAGTGCCCGAGACCCAGTACTTC CASSPLGQGVPETQYF
TRBJ2-3 TRBV9 - - TGTGCCAGCACCCGTGCCGCGGCTAGCGGAGGGGGTACGCAGTATTTT CASTRAAASGGGTQYF
TRBJ2-5 TRBV5-1 - - TGCGCCAGCAGCTTGGATGCTAGGGGCTCGGGCAGGGGAGAGACCCAGTACTTC CASSLDARGSGRGETQYF
TRBJ2-5 TRBV5-8 - - TGTGCCAGCAGCTTGATGAAAGTTCGGGAGACCCAGTACTTC CASSLMKVRETQYF
TRBJ2-5 TRBV19 TRBD1 - TGTGCCAGTAGTATGAAGCAGGGGGCCAGGCAGTACTTC CASSMKQGARQYF
TRBJ2-2 TRBV2 TRBD2 - TGTGCCAGCAGGGGGACTAGCCACGCGAACACCGGGGAGCTGTTTTTT CASRGTSHANTGELFF
TRBJ1-6 TRBV4-2 - - TGTGCCAGCAGCCAGAGTAGAGTTACTAATTCACCCCTCCACTTT CASSQSRVTNSPLHF
TRBJ1-4 TRBV28 - once TGTGCCAGCAGTCCACCGGGAGGCAGGCAAGAAAAACTGTTTTTT CASSPPGGRQEKLFF
TRBJ2-7 TRBV28 - - TGTGCCAGCCAAGGGACGGGGGTCGGTGACTACGAGCAGTACTTC CASQGTGVGDYEQYF
TRBJ2-2 TRBV5-1 - - TGCGCCAGCAGCCCTAACCCCCAGGAAGCCGGGGAGCTGTTTTTT CASSPNPQEAGELFF
TRBJ2-3 TRBV7-3 TRBD2 - TGTGCCAGCAGCAAAGTCTCGTCGGGTAGCGGGATTTTCACAGATACGCAGTATTTT CASSKVSSGSGIFTDTQYF
TRBJ2-5 TRBV30 TRBD1 - TGTGCCTGGAGGCTAAGGGGGCTGGAGACCCAGTACTTC CAWRLRGLETQYF
TRBJ2-2 TRBV3-1/TRBV3-2 - few TGTGCCAGCGGGGGGTCGAAGGGGCATAGCACCGGGGAGCTGTTTTTT CASGGSKGHSTGELFF
TRBJ2-7 TRBV4-3 - large TGCGCCAGCAGCCAAGAGTTGAGTGAGACCTACGAGCAGTACTTC CASSQELSETYEQYF
TRBJ2-7 TRBV3-1/TRBV3-2 TRBD2 - TGTGCCAGCAGCCGACGGAAGACTAGCTCTGAGTACGAGCAGTACTTC CASSRRKTSSEYEQYF
TRBJ2-3 TRBV7-9 - - TGTGCCAGCAGCTTAGGGGGCGCGACCAACACAGATACGCAGTATTTT CASSLGGATNTDTQYF
TRBJ2-2 TRBV7-3 TRBD1 once TGTGCCAGCAGCACCCACTGGACAGGGGGCGAGAACACCGGGGAGCTGTTTTTT CASSTHWTGGENTGELFF